This T cell receptor beta chain originates from a study of STAT5B mutations in CD4+ large granular lymphocyte leukemia (dated by TCRdb to between 2021 and 2022). At the level of the whole study: Among healthy controls, the CDR3 'QG' motif was associated with a particular HLA allele. The purity of purified fractions was confirmed by flow cytometry on FACSCanto II or FACSVerse to exceed 95% among lymphocytes. The study compared the TCRbeta repertoires of patients with CD4+ T-cell large granular lymphocyte leukemia against the TCRbeta repertoires of healthy blood donors. The research as a whole found: CD4-sorted patient repertoires appeared more clonal than healthy CD4+ repertoires, and this difference persisted after removing the putative leukemic clones. The main leukemic clonotypes were found to be private to each patient, although 25% of the main leukemic clonotypes were detected at low frequency in the non-leukemic repertoires of other patients. Enrichment of TRBV06-family usage was observed among the top patient clones (8/27) relative to healthy controls (2/35). The data were not HLA-matched, and the higher clonality in CD4+ T-LGLL than in CD8+ T-LGLL could be due to the relatively small sample size.

Buffy coats from around 37 blood donors, supplied by the Finnish Red Cross blood service, were used as healthy controls. All TCR-sequenced material derived from peripheral blood: patient blood samples and healthy donor buffy coats. Ficoll-Hypaque gradient centrifugation was used to isolate peripheral blood mononuclear cells. CD4+ cells were purified magnetically from the buffy coats of healthy controls. Genomic DNA was extracted with the Gentra Puregene Cell and Tissue kit and quantified on a Qubit 2.0 fluorometer. With respect to this clone: Its antigen has not been determined. Base qualities are not at hand, and no much larger clone is one base apart.

TCRbeta rearrangements were sequenced from genomic DNA using the immunoSEQ assay at survey resolution. In the paper's pipeline: In the TCR sequencing data, the smallest productive clonotype frequency that could be detected was 2.59 x 10-5. Only productive TCRbeta rearrangements, meaning sequences that were complete and in-frame, were kept for the analyses. Simpson clonality, calculated in the immunoSEQ Analyzer version 3.0, was used as the measure of sample clonality. Based on frequency, clones were grouped as very rare, small, medium, large (1-20%) or hyperexpanded (>20%). Generation probabilities were estimated with OLGA 1.2.3, V-gene circos plots were made with VDJtools, specificities were looked up in VDJdb, and CDR3 motifs were identified with GLIPH. Not all clones reach the TCRdb copy of this immuneACCESS table, which keeps in-frame sequences only. Checked studies attribute under half of the gap to unresolved V genes and leave the rest unexplained. V, J and clone size are those of that table, while D and trimming were read from the DNA. The sample data list tens of thousands of clones, and less than 80% of these were observed just once. Approximately 2.5% of the sample comes from the top ten.

For CDR1 and CDR2, the germline V gene lists SGHTA and FQGNSA. The CDR3 starts with the cysteine, ends with the phenylalanine, and has 16 residues. Here the CDR3 DNA is all that survives: 48 bases in frame from base 1. V is clipped by 5 bases and J by 0 bases, and the sequence between their germline boundaries is 11 bases long. The receptor's source is a human donor in good health. The rearrangement joined TRBV7-2 to TRBJ2-6, and TRBD1 may be the D gene, going by 7 matching bases. Sequencing input: CD4+ T cells from blood buffy coats. The DNA reads as follows: TGTGCCAGCAGCCCAGGGGGGCACTCTGGGGCCAACGTCCTGACTTTC. It translates to CASSPGGHSGANVLTF. Joined to the reference TRBV7-2 and TRBJ2-6 proteins, this CDR3 gives the full variable domain: GAGVSQSPSNKVTEKGKDVELRCDPISGHTALYWYRQSLGQGLEFLIYFQGNSAPDKSGLPSDRFSAERTGGSVSTLTIQRTQQEDSAVYLCASSPGGHSGANVLTFGAGSRLTVL.